Below are 30 T cell receptor beta chains sequenced from a single sample in a study of T cells after posttransplantation cyclophosphamide. Repertoires were generated with immunoSEQ multiplex PCR, while TCRdb's copy carries only in-frame clones and drops some. Of roughly 6,800 clones detected, 92% appear once; the ten largest clones hold about 13%. Treatment was busulfan-fludarabine conditioning, a marrow graft, and cyclophosphamide on days +3 and +4. The material was PBMCs, obtained 1404 days after allogeneic stem cell transplant with posttransplant cyclophosphamide. The source of these receptors is a female patient in her 50s who received an allogeneic stem cell transplant from a related donor, was CMV-positive, and had no GVHD. These T cells may partly come from the graft donor.

The chain has TRBV7-9 and TRBJ2-7; 7 bases are shared with TRBD2. Germline values: CDR1 SEHNR, CDR2 FQNEAQ (reference sequence). Unmatched junction bases numbered 13, after V lost 4 bases and J lost 7 bases. The CDR3 runs 15 residues. The CDR3 here is CASSYPEGGSREQYF. Here the CDR3 DNA reads TGTGCCAGCAGCTACCCAGAGGGCGGGAGTCGTGAGCAGTACTTC.

The rearrangement joins TRBV28 to TRBJ2-7; 12 bases align to TRBD2. CDR3 length: 15 amino acids. Unmatched junction bases numbered 8, after V lost 7 bases and J lost 4 bases. CDR1 MDHEN and CDR2 SYDVKM come from the germline V gene. CDR3 region: CASNPRLAGVYEQYF. CDR3 sequence (DNA): TGTGCCAGCAACCCTCGACTAGCGGGAGTTTACGAGCAGTACTTC.

The chain has TRBV5-4 and TRBJ1-2; TRBD1 aligns across 9 bases. Germline V gives CDR1 SGHNT, CDR2 YYREEE (reference sequence). J gave up 8 bases and V 0 bases, and 5 bases lay outside the gene matches. CDR3 size: 14 residues. This CDR3 reads CASSLDRGPYGYTF. The CDR3 DNA sequence: TGTGCCAGCAGCTTGGACAGGGGGCCGTACGGCTACACCTTC. The full variable domain, rest sourced from reference TRBV5-4 and TRBJ1-2, is ETGVTQSPTHLIKTRGQQVTLRCSSQSGHNTVSWYQQALGQGPQFIFQYYREEENGRGNFPPRFSGLQFPNYSSELNVNALELDDSALYLCASSLDRGPYGYTFGSGTRLTVV.

This rearrangement joins TRBV27 to TRBJ2-5, with D perhaps TRBD1 (5 bases). The CDR3 runs 17 residues. Germline loops: CDR1 MNHEY, CDR2 SMNVEV (reference sequence). Trimming left V 6 bases short and J 2 bases short, with 22 bases between. Here the CDR3 reads CASSPMYTGGKQETQYF. In DNA form, the CDR3 reads TGTGCCAGCAGCCCTATGTACACAGGCGGCAAACAAGAGACCCAGTACTTC.

The chain uses TRBV28 and TRBJ1-1; perhaps TRBD1 as D (6 bases). Germline V gives CDR1 MDHEN, CDR2 SYDVKM. The CDR3 is 13 residues long. The V gene lost 10 bases and the J gene lost 0 bases, with 12 bases spanning the gap. The CDR3 nucleotides read TGTGCCACTCAGGGGTTATTGAACACTGAAGCTTTCTTT. Protein: CATQGLLNTEAFF.

The gene calls are TRBV4-3 and TRBJ2-2; 7 positions match TRBD1. The CDR3 sequence is 16 residues long. The germline CDR1 and CDR2 sequences are LGHNA and YSLEER. V lost 4 bases, J lost 0 bases, and 5 bases stayed unmatched. The CDR3 bases are TGCGCCAGCAGCCTAGGGACAGCTGCGAACACCGGGGAGCTGTTTTTT. Amino acid sequence: CASSLGTAANTGELFF.

This clone appeared a single time. The DNA for the CDR3 is TGTGCCAGCAGTGAAGCGCAGGTCGGTAGCTCCTACGAGCAGTACTTC. The encoded protein is CASSEAQVGSSYEQYF. V usage is TRBV6-1 and J usage is TRBJ2-7; D is unclear. CDR1 is MNHNS and CDR2 is SASEGT in the germline V gene. The CDR3 loop spans 16 amino acids. Trimming stripped 0 bases from V and 0 bases from J, with 12 bases between.

The chain combines TRBV6-5 with TRBJ1-5; D is uncertain. The CDR3 has 15 amino acids. V was trimmed by 6 bases and J by 0 bases, leaving 12 bases between them. Germline CDR1 is MNHEY and CDR2 is SVGAGI. The DNA for the CDR3 is TGTGCCAGCAGATTAACGGGTTATAGCAATCAGCCCCAGCATTTT. Protein: CASRLTGYSNQPQHF.

This clone came up once. For the CDR3, the DNA is TGTGCCAGCAGTGCGCAGGGGGCAGATCATACTGAAGCTTTCTTT. It is translated as CASSAQGADHTEAFF. The chain joins TRBV6-6 to TRBJ1-1; 8 bases match TRBD1. CDR1 and CDR2 (germline): MNHNY, SVGAGI (reference sequence). V trimming: 5 bases; J trimming: 5 bases; junction bases outside the gene matches: 10. This CDR3 comprises 15 residues.

The chain joins TRBV28 to TRBJ1-1, with D possibly being TRBD1 (5 bases). Per germline, CDR1 MDHEN and CDR2 SYDVKM. The CDR3 extends over 14 amino acids. Between the trimmed V and J ends, which lost 3 bases and 2 bases, there was a span of 10 bases. CDR3 region: CASSLLGVNTEAFF. Written as DNA, the CDR3 is TGTGCCAGCAGTTTGTTAGGGGTCAACACTGAAGCTTTCTTT.

Only one count was recorded for this clone. The CDR3 DNA reads TGTGCCAGCAGCGTCAGCGGGGGCAATGAGCAGTTCTTC. The encoded protein is CASSVSGGNEQFF. This chain links TRBV7-2 with TRBJ2-1, with 8 bases aligning to TRBD2. The germline V gene has CDR1 SGHTA and CDR2 FQGNSA. The CDR3 extends over 13 amino acids. Unmatched junction bases numbered 3, after V lost 5 bases and J lost 6 bases.

The J gene is TRBJ2-7, the V gene TRBV6-6; D may be TRBD2 (5 bases). V was pared by 6 bases and J by 5 bases, with 14 bases between. CDR3 length: 13 amino acids. Per the germline V gene, CDR1 is MNHNY and CDR2 is SVGAGI (reference sequence). CDR3 sequence reads: CASRHLEGHEQYF. In nucleotides, the CDR3 is TGTGCCAGCAGGCATTTAGAGGGCCACGAGCAGTACTTC.

The chain recombines TRBV27 with TRBJ1-5; TRBD1 matches at 8 bases. Unmatched junction bases numbered 6, after V lost 4 bases and J lost 4 bases. CDR1 is MNHEY, CDR2 SMNVEV, per germline (reference sequence). There are 15 residues in the CDR3. The CDR3 here is CASSSGTGHNQPQHF. CDR3 coding DNA: TGTGCCAGCAGTTCGGGGACAGGCCATAATCAGCCCCAGCATTTT.

The chain employs TRBV28 and TRBJ1-2, with D tentatively TRBD1 (5 bases). Trimming shortened V by 6 bases and J by 1 base, and 9 bases separated the two germline ends. This CDR3 comprises 13 residues. The germline V gene has CDR1 MDHEN and CDR2 SYDVKM. The CDR3 spells CASRTASNYGYTF. CDR3 bases: TGTGCCAGCAGGACAGCGAGTAACTATGGCTACACCTTC.

This chain connects TRBV5-1 to TRBJ2-3, with 16 bases aligning to TRBD2. V shed 4 bases and J 5 bases; nucleotides not matched to a gene: 7. The CDR3 totals 17 residues. Germline V gene data show CDR1 as SGHRS and CDR2 as YFSETQ. This CDR3 is CASSPLGLAGGEDTQYF. CDR3 nucleotides: TGCGCCAGCAGCCCGTTGGGACTAGCGGGAGGGGAAGATACGCAGTATTTT.

The DNA for the CDR3 is TGTGCCAGCAGCTTAAGCCTAGCGGGACTGGACAATGAGCAGTTCTTC. Translated, it gives CASSLSLAGLDNEQFF. The chain joins TRBV11-2 to TRBJ2-1, with 9 bases aligning to TRBD2. This CDR3 spans 16 amino acids. CDR1 and CDR2 from the germline V gene are SGHAT and FQNNGV. Germline trimming cut 2 bases from V and 5 bases from J; bases unmatched to any gene: 7.

J is TRBJ1-1 and V is TRBV18, with TRBD1 identical over 8 bases. The germline V gene has CDR1 KGHSH and CDR2 LQKENI. The CDR3 is made up of 17 amino acids. The V gene end was trimmed by 3 bases and the J gene end by 3 bases; junction bases not matched to a gene: 12. The CDR3 loop is CASSPRAPGGEDTEAFF. In DNA, the CDR3 is TGTGCCAGCTCACCCAGAGCACCAGGGGGCGAGGACACTGAAGCTTTCTTT. Filled out from reference TRBV18 and TRBJ1-1, the complete variable domain reads NAGVMQNPRHLVRRRGQEARLRCSPMKGHSHVYWYRQLPEEGLKFMVYLQKENIIDESGMPKERFSAEFPKEGPSILRIQQVVRGDSAAYFCASSPRAPGGEDTEAFFGQGTRLTVV.

The V call is TRBV7-9, the J call TRBJ2-3; 8 bases agree with TRBD1. The J segment lost 3 bases and the V segment lost 8 bases, leaving 4 bases of the junction unmatched. Germline CDR1 is SEHNR and CDR2 is FQNEAQ (reference sequence). The CDR3 totals 13 residues. Written as DNA, the CDR3 is TGTGCCAGCGGCCGACAGGGGACAGATACGCAGTATTTT. Translating gives CASGRQGTDTQYF.

The chain is built from TRBV19 and TRBJ1-2; D remains ambiguous. V was clipped by 5 bases and J by 5 bases, with 18 bases between them. CDR3 length: 15 residues. Germline lookup yields CDR1 LNHDA and CDR2 SQIVND (reference sequence). As DNA, the CDR3 is TGTGCCAGTAGTGCTCGGTTTAAACCCCCTTATGGCTACACCTTC. The encoded protein is CASSARFKPPYGYTF.

This chain joins TRBV7-2 and TRBJ2-2; 8 nucleotides agree with TRBD2. J was trimmed by 6 bases and V by 5 bases; bases with no gene match: 14. In germline, CDR1 is SGHTA, CDR2 FQGNSA. The CDR3 length is 17 residues. This CDR3 reads CASSPIPPSGSPGELFF. CDR3 bases: TGTGCCAGCAGCCCTATCCCCCCCAGCGGGAGTCCCGGGGAGCTGTTTTTT.

This clone has only a few counts. This chain links TRBV7-8 with TRBJ1-5; 10 bases map to TRBD1. With V trimmed by 3 bases and J by 4 bases, 3 bases remained unmatched. There are 15 residues in the CDR3. Per germline, CDR1 SGHVS and CDR2 FQNEAQ. The CDR3 sequence: CASSFGTGVNQPQHF. Here the CDR3 DNA reads TGTGCCAGCAGCTTCGGGACAGGGGTTAATCAGCCCCAGCATTTT.

The CDR3 nucleotides read TGTGCCAGCAGTTTCGGGACAGCCTTCTACAATGAGCAGTTCTTC. Translation: CASSFGTAFYNEQFF. The chain uses TRBV27 and TRBJ2-1; TRBD1 aligns across 7 bases. The CDR3 has 15 residues. Germline values: CDR1 MNHEY, CDR2 SMNVEV (reference sequence). V shed 3 bases, J shed 3 bases, and the junction held 5 bases outside the gene matches.

The chain is built from TRBV5-4 and TRBJ2-7; weak D call: TRBD2 (5 bases). The CDR3 consists of 14 residues. The germline V gene has CDR1 SGHNT and CDR2 YYREEE (reference sequence). V was cut by 4 bases and J by 3 bases, with 14 bases left in between. The CDR3 nucleotides read TGTGCCAGCAGCAACGGGGATTTCCTCTACGAGCAGTACTTC. It codes for CASSNGDFLYEQYF.

This clone appeared once. J is TRBJ2-3 and V is TRBV27, with TRBD2 matching 12 bases. Germline-derived CDR1 and CDR2 are MNHEY and SMNVEV (reference sequence). The CDR3 has 18 residues. The ends lost 6 bases at V and 0 bases at J; junction bases unmatched: 10. The CDR3 DNA reads TGTGCCAGCAGCTATGAAGGACTAGCGGGGCCTAGCACAGATACGCAGTATTTT. It translates to CASSYEGLAGPSTDTQYF.

The chain uses TRBV12-2 and TRBJ1-2; the D call of TRBD1 is as the table states it, not checked on the DNA. TRBV12-2 is an annotated pseudogene. The CDR3 has 15 residues. The CDR3 spells CASRGYREIDYGYTF. The CDR3 DNA sequence: TGTGCAAGTCGCGGATACAGGGAGATTGACTATGGCTACACCTTC.

The V and J genes are TRBV29-1 and TRBJ1-1; D might be TRBD1 (5 bases). Germline CDR1 is SQVTM and CDR2 is ANQGSEA. The V gene lost 4 bases and the J gene lost 6 bases, with 12 bases spanning the gap. This CDR3 contains 12 residues. The DNA of the CDR3 is TGCAGCGTTGCACCGACGGGGGCTGAAGCTTTCTTT. Protein: CSVAPTGAEAFF.

The chain has TRBV6-6 and TRBJ2-1; 7 nucleotides agree with TRBD2. CDR1 is MNHNY, CDR2 SVGAGI, per germline (reference sequence). This CDR3 has 16 residues. After removal of 0 bases from V and 5 bases from J, the junction contained 7 bases not matched to a gene. The CDR3 is CASSYSTPGGNNEQFF. For the CDR3, the DNA is TGTGCCAGCAGTTACTCGACGCCGGGAGGTAACAATGAGCAGTTCTTC.

This chain connects TRBV7-9 to TRBJ2-3; 8 positions match TRBD2. This CDR3 comprises 13 residues. Trimming took 5 bases from V and 5 from J; bases not matched to a gene: 3. Germline assignment: CDR1 SEHNR and CDR2 FQNEAQ (reference sequence). CDR3 sequence (DNA): TGTGCCAGCAGCGGGCTAGCGGGAGATACGCAGTATTTT. Protein: CASSGLAGDTQYF.

CDR3 amino acids: CASRGAWDTDTQYF. In DNA, the CDR3 is TGTGCCAGCAGGGGGGCTTGGGACACAGATACGCAGTATTTT. The chain joins TRBV6-5 to TRBJ2-3; possibly TRBD1 for D (6 bases). Germline CDR1 and CDR2: MNHEY and SVGAGI. V lost 6 bases, J lost 2 bases, and 12 bases lay in between. The length of the CDR3 is 14 residues.

The V call is TRBV11-1, the J call TRBJ2-7; D perhaps matches TRBD2 (6 bases). The germline gives CDR1 SGHAT, CDR2 FQDESV (reference sequence). This CDR3 region has 15 residues. Trimming removed 3 bases at V and 0 bases at J, with 12 bases between. DNA of the CDR3: TGTGCCAGCAGCTTGTGGCGGGGCAACTCCTACGAGCAGTACTTC. Its protein product is CASSLWRGNSYEQYF.